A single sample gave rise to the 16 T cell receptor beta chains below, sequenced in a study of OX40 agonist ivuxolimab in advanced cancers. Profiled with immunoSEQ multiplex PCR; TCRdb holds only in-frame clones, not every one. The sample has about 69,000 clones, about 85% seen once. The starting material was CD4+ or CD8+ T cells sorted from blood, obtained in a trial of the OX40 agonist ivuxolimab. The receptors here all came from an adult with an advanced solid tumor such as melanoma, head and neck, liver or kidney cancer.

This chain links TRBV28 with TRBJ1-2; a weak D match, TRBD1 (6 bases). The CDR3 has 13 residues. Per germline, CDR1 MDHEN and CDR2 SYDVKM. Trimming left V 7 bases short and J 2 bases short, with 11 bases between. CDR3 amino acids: CASTEDRNYGYTF. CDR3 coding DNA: TGTGCCAGCACCGAGGACAGAAACTATGGCTACACCTTC.

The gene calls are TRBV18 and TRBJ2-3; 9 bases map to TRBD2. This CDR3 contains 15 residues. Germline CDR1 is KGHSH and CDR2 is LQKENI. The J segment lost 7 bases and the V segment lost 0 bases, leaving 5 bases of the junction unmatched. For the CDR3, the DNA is TGTGCCAGCTCACCACCTGGGACTAGCATAAATACGCAGTATTTT. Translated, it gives CASSPPGTSINTQYF.

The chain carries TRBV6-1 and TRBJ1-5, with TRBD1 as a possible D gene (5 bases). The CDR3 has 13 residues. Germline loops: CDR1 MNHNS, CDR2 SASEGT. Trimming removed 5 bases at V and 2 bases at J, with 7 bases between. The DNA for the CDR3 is TGTGCCAGCAGTCAGGGTGGCAATCAGCCCCAGCATTTT. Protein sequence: CASSQGGNQPQHF.

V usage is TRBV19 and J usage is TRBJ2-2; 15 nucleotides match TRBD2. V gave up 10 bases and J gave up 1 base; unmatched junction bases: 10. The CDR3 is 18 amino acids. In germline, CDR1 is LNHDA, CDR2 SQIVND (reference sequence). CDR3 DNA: TGTGCCATCAAAGGGACTAGCGGGGGGCGGGGGAACACCGGGGAGCTGTTTTTT. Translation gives CAIKGTSGGRGNTGELFF. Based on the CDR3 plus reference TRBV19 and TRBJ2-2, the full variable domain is DGGITQSPKYLFRKEGQNVTLSCEQNLNHDAMYWYRQDPGQGLRLIYYSQIVNDFQKGDIAEGYSVSREKKESFPLTVTSAQKNPTAFYLCAIKGTSGGRGNTGELFFGEGSRLTVL.

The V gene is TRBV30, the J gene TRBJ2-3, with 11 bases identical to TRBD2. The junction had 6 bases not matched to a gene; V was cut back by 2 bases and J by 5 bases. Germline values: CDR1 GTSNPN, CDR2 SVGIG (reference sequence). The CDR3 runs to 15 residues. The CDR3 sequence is CAWSLASGGRDTQYF. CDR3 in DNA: TGTGCCTGGAGTTTAGCTAGCGGGGGGCGAGATACGCAGTATTTT.

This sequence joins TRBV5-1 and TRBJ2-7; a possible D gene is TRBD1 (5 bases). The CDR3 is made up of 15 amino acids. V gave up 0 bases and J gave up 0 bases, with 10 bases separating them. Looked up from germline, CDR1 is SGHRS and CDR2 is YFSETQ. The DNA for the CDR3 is TGCGCCAGCAGCTTGGGGGCTGGGGCCTCCTACGAGCAGTACTTC. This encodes CASSLGAGASYEQYF.

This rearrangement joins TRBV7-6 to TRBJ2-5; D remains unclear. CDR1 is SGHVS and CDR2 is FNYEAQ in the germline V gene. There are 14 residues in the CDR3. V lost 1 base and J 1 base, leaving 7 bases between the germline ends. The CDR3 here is CASSLETAQETQYF. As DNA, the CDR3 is TGTGCCAGCAGCTTAGAGACTGCCCAAGAGACCCAGTACTTC.

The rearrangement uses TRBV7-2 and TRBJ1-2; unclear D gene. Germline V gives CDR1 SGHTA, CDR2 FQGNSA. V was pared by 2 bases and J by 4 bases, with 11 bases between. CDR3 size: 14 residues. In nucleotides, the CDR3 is TGTGCCAGCAGCTTAACTACGGGATCCTATGGCTACACCTTC. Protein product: CASSLTTGSYGYTF.

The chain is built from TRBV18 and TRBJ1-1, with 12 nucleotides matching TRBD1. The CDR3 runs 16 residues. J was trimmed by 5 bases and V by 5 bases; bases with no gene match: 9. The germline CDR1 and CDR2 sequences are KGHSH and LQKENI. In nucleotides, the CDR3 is TGTGCCAGCTCATTGGGACAGGGGGCGCGTTGGACTGAAGCTTTCTTT. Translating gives CASSLGQGARWTEAFF. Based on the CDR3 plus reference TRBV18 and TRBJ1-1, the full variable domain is NAGVMQNPRHLVRRRGQEARLRCSPMKGHSHVYWYRQLPEEGLKFMVYLQKENIIDESGMPKERFSAEFPKEGPSILRIQQVVRGDSAAYFCASSLGQGARWTEAFFGQGTRLTVV.

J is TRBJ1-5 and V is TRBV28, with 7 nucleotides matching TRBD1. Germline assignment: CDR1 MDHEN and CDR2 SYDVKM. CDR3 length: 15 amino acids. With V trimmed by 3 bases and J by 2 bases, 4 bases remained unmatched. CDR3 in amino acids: CASSFEGARNQPQHF. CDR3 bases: TGTGCCAGCAGTTTTGAGGGGGCACGCAATCAGCCCCAGCATTTT.

CDR3 nucleotides: TGTGCCAGCAGCACTTCCGGGACAGGGATGTACAATGAGCAGTTCTTC. Its translation is CASSTSGTGMYNEQFF. This chain uses TRBV28 with TRBJ2-1, with 9 bases aligning to TRBD1. This CDR3 has 16 residues. CDR1 and CDR2 from the germline V gene are MDHEN and SYDVKM. J lost 4 bases, V lost 6 bases, and 10 bases had no gene match.

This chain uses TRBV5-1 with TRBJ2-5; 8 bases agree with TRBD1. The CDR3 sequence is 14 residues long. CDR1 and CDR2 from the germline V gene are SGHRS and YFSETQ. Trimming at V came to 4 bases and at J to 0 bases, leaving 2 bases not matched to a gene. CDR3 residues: CASSVDRDQETQYF. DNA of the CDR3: TGCGCCAGCAGCGTGGACAGGGACCAAGAGACCCAGTACTTC.

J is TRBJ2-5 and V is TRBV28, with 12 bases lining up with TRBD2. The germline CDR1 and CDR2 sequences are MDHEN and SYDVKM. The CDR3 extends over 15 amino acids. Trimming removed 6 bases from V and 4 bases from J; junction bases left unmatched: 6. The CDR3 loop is CASSLTSGRRETQYF. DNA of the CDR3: TGTGCCAGCAGCCTGACTAGCGGGAGACGAGAGACCCAGTACTTC.

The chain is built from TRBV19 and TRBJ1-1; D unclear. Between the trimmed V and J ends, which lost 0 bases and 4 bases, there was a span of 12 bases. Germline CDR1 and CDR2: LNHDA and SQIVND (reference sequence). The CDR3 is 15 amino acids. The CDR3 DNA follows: TGTGCCAGTAGTATAGATAGCCACCCGGGCACTGAAGCTTTCTTT. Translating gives CASSIDSHPGTEAFF. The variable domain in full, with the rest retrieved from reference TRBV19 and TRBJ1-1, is DGGITQSPKYLFRKEGQNVTLSCEQNLNHDAMYWYRQDPGQGLRLIYYSQIVNDFQKGDIAEGYSVSREKKESFPLTVTSAQKNPTAFYLCASSIDSHPGTEAFFGQGTRLTVV.

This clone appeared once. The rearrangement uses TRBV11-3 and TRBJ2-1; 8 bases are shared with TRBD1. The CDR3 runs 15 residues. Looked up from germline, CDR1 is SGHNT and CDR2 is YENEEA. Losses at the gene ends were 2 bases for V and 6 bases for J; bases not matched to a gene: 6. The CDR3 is CASSLNQGAVNEQFF. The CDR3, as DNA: TGTGCCAGCAGCTTAAACCAGGGGGCCGTCAATGAGCAGTTCTTC.

The CDR3 DNA reads as TGTGCCAGCAGTTATTTCCAGGGGGGGAACACTGAAGCTTTCTTT. Its protein product is CASSYFQGGNTEAFF. The chain couples TRBV6-6 to TRBJ1-1, with 7 nucleotides matching TRBD1. J lost 1 base, V lost 3 bases, and 5 bases had no gene match. Germline lookup yields CDR1 MNHNY and CDR2 SVGAGI (reference sequence). The CDR3 consists of 15 residues.